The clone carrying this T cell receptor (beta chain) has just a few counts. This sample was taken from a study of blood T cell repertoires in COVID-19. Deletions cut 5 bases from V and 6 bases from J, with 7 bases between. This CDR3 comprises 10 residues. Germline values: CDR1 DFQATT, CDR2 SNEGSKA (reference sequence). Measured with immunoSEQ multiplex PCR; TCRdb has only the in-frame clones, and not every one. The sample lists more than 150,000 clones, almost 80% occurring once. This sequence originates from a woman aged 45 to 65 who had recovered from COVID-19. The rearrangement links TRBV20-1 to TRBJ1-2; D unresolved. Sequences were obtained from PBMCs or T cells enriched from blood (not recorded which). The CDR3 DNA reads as TGCAGTGCTGGCCCGCATGGCTACACCTTC. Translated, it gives CSAGPHGYTF.